The 32 T cell receptor beta chains in this list originate from one sample, sequenced in a study of vaccination and CD4 T cells after COVID-19 (dated by TCRdb to between 2021 and 2024). The treatment or condition label of this sample denotes: roughly 10-day PBMC culture with coronavirus spike peptide pools or control peptides (ViraFEST assay). These receptors' targets are unknown. Libraries were prepared through PCR. The instrument given in TCRdb is Illumina iSeq 100. At the Johns Hopkins FTIC core, DNA from the cultured CD4+ T cells underwent TCR sequencing with the Oncomine TCR Beta short-read assay. The raw public data were reprocessed by TCRdb itself: fastp quality trimming at Q25, MiXCR clonotype calling, in-frame beta chains only. When rows share a CDR3 protein, they turn into one entry using the most common DNA and genes. The sample has about 5,600 distinct CDR3 sequences on record, about half of them singletons. Roughly 31% of the sample rests with the top ten.

Sequencing was done on a sample of CD4+ T cells from blood, cultured in vitro. The origin of the receptors is a human donor who had recovered from COVID-19.

This clonotype was counted between two and nine times. The V and J genes are TRBV15 and TRBJ2-7, with D unresolved. The CDR3 runs 16 residues. With 4 bases removed from V and 3 bases from J, the gap between germline ends came to 19 bases. CDR1 and CDR2 from the germline V gene are LNHNV and YYDKDF (reference sequence). The CDR3 nucleotides are TGTGCCACCAGCACTGTTACGGAGACCCTTTACTACGAGCAGTACTTC. It codes for CATSTVTETLYYEQYF. Complete variable domain (other parts from reference TRBV15 and TRBJ2-7): DAMVIQNPRYQVTQFGKPVTLSCSQTLNHNVMYWYQQKSSQAPKLLFHYYDKDFNNEADTPDNFQSRRPNTSFCFLDIRSPGLGDTAMYLCATSTVTETLYYEQYFGPGTRLTVT.

The V gene is TRBV29-1, the J gene TRBJ2-7; no clear D. From germline, CDR1 is SQVTM and CDR2 ANQGSEA. The CDR3 length is 11 residues. The V end was cut by 6 bases, the J end by 4 bases, with 10 bases between. The CDR3 loop reads CSVSVGYEQYF. Here the CDR3 DNA reads TGCAGCGTCTCAGTGGGGTACGAGCAGTACTTC.

The chain carries TRBV6-2 or TRBV6-3 and TRBJ2-5, with TRBD1 matching 12 bases. The ends lost 5 bases at V and 4 bases at J; junction bases unmatched: 8. The CDR3 length is 16 residues. Germline CDR1 and CDR2: MNHEY and SVGEGT. The CDR3 loop is CASSARDRGQGETQYF. The CDR3 coding sequence is TGTGCCAGCAGTGCTCGGGACAGGGGGCAAGGAGAGACCCAGTACTTC.

The chain combines TRBV10-2 with TRBJ2-3, with D hard to call. V lost 6 bases, J lost 2 bases, and 9 bases lay in between. Germline V gene sequence: CDR1 WSHSY, CDR2 SAAADI. This CDR3 is built from 13 residues. CDR3 bases: TGCGCCAGCAGAGGTCGGACCACAGATACGCAGTATTTT. It is translated as CASRGRTTDTQYF.

The chain joins TRBV4-2 to TRBJ2-3; the D gene is possibly TRBD2 (6 bases). Trimming removed 0 bases at V and 6 bases at J, with 22 bases between. The CDR3 covers 18 residues. Germline CDR1 LGHNA, CDR2 YNFKEQ. CDR3 in DNA: TGTGCCAGCAGCCAAGATCACATGACTAGTTGGGTATTGGATACGCAGTATTTT. The encoded protein is CASSQDHMTSWVLDTQYF.

With respect to this clonotype: At one end, the junction sequence differs from germline, possibly due to a read error. The chain recombines TRBV27 with TRBJ2-7; D is perhaps TRBD1 or TRBD2 (6 bases each). The CDR3 has 13 amino acids. Germline V gene lookup returns CDR1 MNHEY and CDR2 SMNVEV (reference sequence). The CDR3 DNA is TGTGCCAGCAGTCGAGGCGTCGGGGGCCGGGTGCACTTC. Its protein product is CASSRGVGGRVHF.

V and J are TRBV28 and TRBJ1-1, with D unclear. Germline V gene data show CDR1 as MDHEN and CDR2 as SYDVKM. The length of the CDR3 is 12 residues. Trimming shortened V by 2 bases and J by 3 bases, and 4 bases separated the two germline ends. CDR3: CASSLTYTEAFF. The CDR3 DNA reads TGTGCCAGCAGTTTAACGTACACTGAAGCTTTCTTT.

The chain uses TRBV2 and TRBJ1-1, with a tentative D call TRBD1 (5 bases). Per the germline V gene, CDR1 is SNHLY and CDR2 is FYNNEI. The CDR3 is 14 residues long. V lost 6 bases, J lost 1 base, and 12 bases lay in between. The CDR3 nucleotides are TGTGCCAGCAGGCGCGTGACAGAGAACACTGAAGCTTTCTTT. This encodes CASRRVTENTEAFF.

This chain joins TRBV6-2 or TRBV6-3 and TRBJ1-1; unclear D gene. The germline V gene encodes CDR1 MNHEY and CDR2 SVGEGT. Trimming left V 3 bases short and J 5 bases short, with 10 bases between. The CDR3 sequence is 13 residues long. CDR3 nucleotide sequence: TGTGCCAGCAGTTATAACCCCGAGACTGAAGCTTTCTTT. This gives the protein CASSYNPETEAFF.

This clonotype was counted a few times. The rearrangement uses TRBV7-9 and TRBJ1-6; no clear D. CDR1 is SEHNR and CDR2 is FQNEAQ in the germline V gene (reference sequence). V shed 2 bases and J shed 8 bases, with 10 bases lying between them. This CDR3 is 14 amino acids long. CDR3 nucleotides: TGTGCCAGCAGCTTAAGACTGTCGGATTCACCCCTCCACTTT. Protein sequence: CASSLRLSDSPLHF.

There are a few counts of this clonotype. This chain joins TRBV7-2 and TRBJ2-1; 7 nucleotides align to TRBD2. The junction had 7 bases not matched to a gene; V was cut back by 1 base and J by 7 bases. The CDR3 runs 15 residues. Per the germline V gene, CDR1 is SGHTA and CDR2 is FQGNSA. The CDR3 DNA reads TGTGCCAGCAGCTTAGTAGGCGGGAGAGTGAATGAGCAGTTCTTC. As protein: CASSLVGGRVNEQFF.

The chain uses TRBV6-2 or TRBV6-3 and TRBJ1-1, with D uncertain. With 0 bases removed from V and 3 bases from J, the gap between germline ends came to 5 bases. This CDR3 has 13 residues. The germline V gene has CDR1 MNHEY and CDR2 SVGEGT. For the CDR3, the DNA is TGTGCCAGCAGTTACTCGGAGGACACTGAAGCTTTCTTT. Amino acid sequence: CASSYSEDTEAFF.

This clonotype has more than one count but fewer than ten. The genes are TRBV20-1 and TRBJ1-1; D might be TRBD1 (6 bases). Germline V gene data show CDR1 as DFQATT and CDR2 as SNEGSKA (reference sequence). The ends were cut back, 3 bases at V and 1 base at J, with 12 bases in the middle. The CDR3 is 14 amino acids. CDR3 bases: TGCAGTGCTAGGGCGGACAGTTGGAACACTGAAGCTTTCTTT. It is translated as CSARADSWNTEAFF.

The CDR3 here is CASSLQGWSNEQFF. Here the CDR3 DNA reads TGTGCCAGCAGCCTGCAGGGGTGGAGCAATGAGCAGTTCTTC. The chain recombines TRBV11-3 with TRBJ2-1; tentatively, D is TRBD1 (6 bases). With 5 bases removed from V and 6 bases from J, the gap between germline ends came to 14 bases. This CDR3 is built from 14 residues. Germline loops: CDR1 SGHNT, CDR2 YENEEA.

The chain uses TRBV11-3 and TRBJ2-5; the D gene could be TRBD1 or TRBD2 (5 bases each). Trimming took 6 bases from V and 4 from J, leaving 18 bases between them. Looked up from germline, CDR1 is SGHNT and CDR2 is YENEEA. The CDR3 runs 15 residues. CDR3 sequence (DNA): TGTGCCAGCAGTCACCGGGACCCCCTCGCAGAGACCCAGTACTTC. Its translation: CASSHRDPLAETQYF. The variable domain in full, with the rest retrieved from reference TRBV11-3 and TRBJ2-5, is EAGVVQSPRYKIIEKKQPVAFWCNPISGHNTLYWYLQNLGQGPELLIRYENEEAVDDSQLPKDRFSAERLKGVDSTLKIQPAELGDSAVYLCASSHRDPLAETQYFGPGTRLLVL.

This chain links TRBV20-1 with TRBJ2-2; no clear D. This CDR3 region has 11 residues. Deletions cut 5 bases from V and 9 bases from J, with 10 bases between. The germline V gene encodes CDR1 DFQATT and CDR2 SNEGSKA (reference sequence). In DNA, the CDR3 is TGCAGTGCTTTGTACGACCGGGAGCTGTTTTTT. It is translated as CSALYDRELFF.

The CDR3 region is CASTRWGGRETQYF. Here the CDR3 DNA reads TGTGCCAGCACACGGTGGGGGGGCAGAGAGACCCAGTACTTC. The chain uses TRBV2 and TRBJ2-5; D is perhaps TRBD2 (7 bases). Germline V lookup: CDR1 SNHLY, CDR2 FYNNEI. The V and J ends lost 7 bases and 4 bases respectively, with 16 bases between them. CDR3 size: 14 residues.

The chain combines TRBV2 with TRBJ1-5; tentative D call: TRBD1 (5 bases). CDR3 length: 17 amino acids. Germline CDR1 reads SNHLY; CDR2 reads FYNNEI. Trimming removed 5 bases from V and 0 bases from J, with 17 bases in between. The CDR3 DNA reads TGTGCCAGCAGTCAACTAGTTCCCAGGGTTAGCAATCAGCCCCAGCATTTT. Translated, it gives CASSQLVPRVSNQPQHF.

The rearrangement joins TRBV15 to TRBJ1-5; 7 bases are shared with TRBD1. Germline values: CDR1 LNHNV, CDR2 YYDKDF (reference sequence). V lost 3 bases and J lost 0; bases outside the gene matches: 5. The CDR3 is 16 residues long. The CDR3 coding sequence is TGTGCCACCAGCAGGCAGGGGGGGTATAGCAATCAGCCCCAGCATTTT. It is translated as CATSRQGGYSNQPQHF.

The CDR3 here is CASSPYLGHEQFF. DNA for the CDR3: TGTGCCAGCAGTCCGTACTTAGGTCATGAGCAGTTCTTC. The V call is TRBV2, the J call TRBJ2-1; D is unclear. Between the trimmed V and J ends, which lost 5 bases and 8 bases, there was a span of 13 bases. Germline V gene sequence: CDR1 SNHLY, CDR2 FYNNEI. This CDR3 is built from 13 residues.

The chain is built from TRBV2 and TRBJ1-5; D is uncertain. The CDR3 covers 14 residues. CDR1 and CDR2 (germline): SNHLY, FYNNEI. The V end was cut by 4 bases, the J end by 0 bases, with 7 bases between. The CDR3: CASSAGYSNQPQHF. The CDR3 DNA reads as TGTGCCAGCAGTGCGGGTTATAGCAATCAGCCCCAGCATTTT. The variable domain in full, completed from reference TRBV2 and TRBJ1-5, reads EPEVTQTPSHQVTQMGQEVILRCVPISNHLYFYWYRQILGQKVEFLVSFYNNEISEKSEIFDDQFSVERPDGSNFTLKIRSTKLEDSAMYFCASSAGYSNQPQHFGDGTRLSIL.

This clonotype was observed a handful of times. The chain employs TRBV20-1 and TRBJ2-3, with D unresolved. Looked up from germline, CDR1 is DFQATT and CDR2 is SNEGSKA (reference sequence). CDR3 size: 13 residues. The V end was cut by 2 bases, the J end by 4 bases, with 10 bases between. CDR3: CSARPTPPDTQYF. The CDR3 coding sequence is TGCAGTGCTAGACCAACTCCGCCAGATACGCAGTATTTT.

The V call is TRBV30, the J call TRBJ1-5; D not resolved. Germline CDR1 and CDR2: GTSNPN and SVGIG (reference sequence). The CDR3 has 14 amino acids. Trimming shortened V by 0 bases and J by 0 bases, and 6 bases separated the two germline ends. The CDR3 region is CAWSVPNSNQPQHF. Here the CDR3 DNA reads TGTGCCTGGAGTGTGCCCAATAGCAATCAGCCCCAGCATTTT.

The gene calls are TRBV25-1 and TRBJ2-3, with D possibly matching TRBD1 (6 bases). V was clipped by 5 bases and J by 2 bases, with 23 bases between them. The CDR3 sequence is 18 residues long. Germline V CDR1 and CDR2: MGHDK, SYGVNS. CDR3 sequence reads: CASSRSTALGGFTDTQYF. CDR3 nucleotide sequence: TGTGCCAGCAGTCGCTCTACCGCCTTAGGGGGATTCACAGATACGCAGTATTTT.

The sample holds a few counts of this clonotype. The V and J genes are TRBV20-1 and TRBJ2-7; 12 bases match TRBD2. In germline, CDR1 is DFQATT, CDR2 SNEGSKA (reference sequence). Unmatched junction bases numbered 8, after V lost 2 bases and J lost 3 bases. The CDR3 has 16 amino acids. The CDR3 protein is CSARMTSGSWDYEQYF. The CDR3 bases are TGCAGTGCTAGAATGACTAGCGGGAGTTGGGACTACGAGCAGTACTTC.

This clonotype ranks as medium-sized. The chain couples TRBV7-3 to TRBJ2-5, with 9 nucleotides matching TRBD2. The V gene's germline CDR1 is SGHTA and CDR2 FQGTGA. The CDR3 sequence is 15 residues long. V lost 2 bases to trimming and J lost 5 bases; unmatched junction nucleotides: 6. For the CDR3, the DNA is TGTGCCAGCAGCTTATACCTAGCGGGAAGGGAGACCCAGTACTTC. Translated, it gives CASSLYLAGRETQYF.

CDR3 sequence reads: CASSQAVGTGLAGNQETQYF. As DNA, the CDR3 is TGTGCCAGCAGCCAAGCTGTCGGTACAGGACTAGCGGGAAACCAAGAGACCCAGTACTTC. The rearrangement uses TRBV4-2 and TRBJ2-5; 12 nucleotides match TRBD2. Unmatched junction bases numbered 12, after V lost 1 base and J lost 0 bases. Germline CDR1 and CDR2: LGHNA and YNFKEQ. The length of the CDR3 is 20 residues.

There are a few counts of this clonotype. The chain carries TRBV20-1 and TRBJ1-1, with D possibly being TRBD1 (5 bases). The CDR3 runs 12 residues. Germline CDR1 is DFQATT and CDR2 is SNEGSKA (reference sequence). Trimming left V 7 bases short and J 0 bases short, with 9 bases between. The CDR3 sequence: CSVQGMNTEAFF. CDR3 nucleotide sequence: TGCAGTGTTCAGGGCATGAACACTGAAGCTTTCTTT.

The chain combines TRBV20-1 with TRBJ2-7; TRBD1 matches at 8 bases. The CDR3 runs 14 residues. Germline loops: CDR1 DFQATT, CDR2 SNEGSKA (reference sequence). V shed 3 bases, J shed 6 bases, and the junction held 10 bases outside the gene matches. Written as DNA, the CDR3 is TGCAGTGCTAGTTTGGGAACAGGGGGGCGCGAGCAGTACTTC. Translating gives CSASLGTGGREQYF.

This clonotype was detected a few times. V and J are TRBV19 and TRBJ1-1; D gene uncertain. V was trimmed by 10 bases and J by 4 bases, leaving 19 bases between them. Germline values: CDR1 LNHDA, CDR2 SQIVND (reference sequence). This CDR3 has 14 residues. This chain's CDR3 is CATTRQPGATEAFF. CDR3 coding DNA: TGTGCCACCACTCGGCAGCCCGGAGCCACTGAAGCTTTCTTT.

DNA of the CDR3: TGTGCCACCAGCAGAGATGGTGGGTTATTGAACTACGAGCAGTACTTC. Its protein product is CATSRDGGLLNYEQYF. The rearrangement uses TRBV15 and TRBJ2-7, with unresolved D. This CDR3 is built from 16 residues. V lost 0 bases and J 3 bases, leaving 15 bases between the germline ends. The germline V gene encodes CDR1 LNHNV and CDR2 YYDKDF (reference sequence).

In its sample, this clonotype was seen a few times. J is TRBJ1-2 and V is TRBV7-9; possibly TRBD1 for D (6 bases). Germline CDR1 and CDR2: SEHNR and FQNEAQ (reference sequence). The CDR3 contains 16 residues. Trimming took off 5 bases at V and 8 bases at J, with 24 bases between the two ends. The CDR3 DNA reads as TGTGCCAGCAGCCAAATTCGACAGGAAGGGTCGAGAGGCTACACCTTC. Protein sequence: CASSQIRQEGSRGYTF.